This T cell receptor beta chain stems from a study of somatic mutations in cytotoxic T cells in rheumatoid arthritis. Whole-study context: At nearly 100% purity, some V beta antibody-stained T-cell populations were flow-sorted, and these included V beta1+ cells that were sequenced for TCRB. Study-wide findings and caveats: Clonality of CD8+ T cells, which was compared between rheumatoid arthritis patients and age-matched healthy controls, did not differ significantly. Rheumatoid arthritis patients, but not healthy controls, exhibited increasing CD8+ clonality with age.

CDR3 length equals 15 residues. CDR1 is SGHDT and CDR2 is YYEEEE in the germline V gene. V lost 1 base and J 1 base, leaving 11 bases between the germline ends. Isolating CD4+ and CD8+ cells involved positive magnetic bead selection on an AutoMACS. Their purity was then checked by flow cytometry. Produced via immunoSEQ multiplex PCR; TCRdb's table is partial and in-frame only. The sample shows some 25,000 clones, 82% of them seen only once. Turning to this clone: Its antigen remains unidentified.

This clonotype was sampled from a man aged 50 to 59 in good health. This chain uses TRBV5-6 with TRBJ1-1; no clear D. What was sequenced was CD8+ T cells sorted from blood. The CDR3 here is CASSLLRVPNTEAFF. The CDR3 nucleotides read TGTGCCAGCAGCTTGTTACGGGTTCCGAACACTGAAGCTTTCTTT. The variable domain in full, with the rest retrieved from reference TRBV5-6 and TRBJ1-1, is DAGVTQSPTHLIKTRGQQVTLRCSPKSGHDTVSWYQQALGQGPQFIFQYYEEEERQRGNFPDRFSGHQFPNYSSELNVNALLLGDSALYLCASSLLRVPNTEAFFGQGTRLTVV.